The rows below give T cell receptor beta chains drawn from one sample of a study of CD8+ T cells in alopecia areata. The protocol was immunoSEQ multiplex PCR, while the TCRdb copy is restricted to in-frame clones and leaves out a portion. This repertoire shows roughly 110,000 clones, 80% to 85% found once; its top ten account for under 25%. The input for sequencing was CD8+ T cells sorted from blood, taken at week 24, from a patient treated with tofacitinib. These receptors came from a human donor with alopecia areata. Each CDR3 is given with its conserved first and last residue. The order of the fields is V gene, J gene, CDR3 protein.

v_call: TRBV29-1; j_call: TRBJ1-1; cdr3_aa: CSGTPGENTEAFF
v_call: TRBV7-2; j_call: TRBJ2-7; cdr3_aa: CASSLVAGGYEQYF
v_call: TRBV4-3; j_call: TRBJ2-3; cdr3_aa: CASSQDTLVGGSTDTQYF
v_call: TRBV19; j_call: TRBJ1-5; cdr3_aa: CASKPPNQPQHF
v_call: TRBV29-1; j_call: TRBJ2-1; cdr3_aa: CSVRAGLAGNEQFF
v_call: TRBV2; j_call: TRBJ2-5; cdr3_aa: CASSRGVTGETQYF
v_call: TRBV19; j_call: TRBJ2-7; cdr3_aa: CASSLGTGGFYEQYF
v_call: TRBV19; j_call: TRBJ1-6; cdr3_aa: CASSMEGSSYNSPLHF
v_call: TRBV2; j_call: TRBJ1-4; cdr3_aa: CASALSWEGFNEKLFF
v_call: TRBV30; j_call: TRBJ2-7; cdr3_aa: CAWRASSSQQYF
v_call: TRBV5-1; j_call: TRBJ1-6; cdr3_aa: CASRSGAPNSPLHF
v_call: TRBV19; j_call: TRBJ2-7; cdr3_aa: CASSPGTGLYEQYF
v_call: TRBV11-3; j_call: TRBJ2-5; cdr3_aa: CASSPLSRTQQETQYF
v_call: TRBV5-1; j_call: TRBJ2-7; cdr3_aa: CASSFRDGEYEQYF
v_call: TRBV11-2; j_call: TRBJ2-7; cdr3_aa: CASSPSGTTYEQYF